This TCR beta chain originates from a study of T cell repertoires in cytomegalovirus infection. Study overall: Matching HLA type and CMV infection were both indicated by public TCR beta signatures.

Each CDR3 protein is one row after TCRdb ran MiXCR on the reads. In the table there are a few hundred thousand distinct CDR3 sequences, just under 40% of which are singletons. A word on this clonotype: Its specificity is not known.

Per germline, CDR1 GTSNPN and CDR2 SVGIG (reference sequence). V lost 2 bases, J lost 3 bases, and 4 bases stayed unmatched. The CDR3 is made up of 13 amino acids. Source: cultured PBMCs, taken from culture after CMV antigen stimulation. V usage is TRBV30 and J usage is TRBJ2-7; 7 positions match TRBD1. The TCR comes from a human donor in good health (CMV status not recorded). Some clones in this sample may be carry-over from other donors' samples. The CDR3 here is CAWSPGTDYEQYF. DNA for the CDR3: TGTGCCTGGAGTCCCGGGACAGACTACGAGCAGTACTTC.